Listed below are T cell receptor beta chains from one sample, sequenced in a study of control samples from healthy donors and cancer patients. TCRdb keeps only in-frame clones here, not all; method: immunoSEQ multiplex PCR. The sample lists under 450,000 clones, over 75% occurring once. Sequenced material: PBMCs. The source of these receptors is a man in his forties with head and neck cancer. Each CDR3 is given with its conserved first and last residue. Each record gives: V gene, D gene, J gene, CDR3 length, clone size, CDR3 protein, CDR3 DNA. D genes are given only for firm matches. For some rows the clone size is stated as once, few or many, or as a class when expanded; others skip it.

>TRBV19|TRBD2|TRBJ2-7|12|once
CASSPGGYEQYF
TGTGCCAGTAGCCCGGGAGGTTACGAGCAGTACTTC
>TRBV3-1/TRBV3-2|-|TRBJ1-1|13|-
CASSPAQNTEAFF
TGTGCCAGCAGCCCGGCACAGAACACTGAAGCTTTCTTT
>TRBV30|-|TRBJ2-5|14|-
CAWRSTGFFGAQYF
TGTGCCTGGAGGTCGACAGGCTTCTTCGGGGCCCAGTACTTC
>TRBV10-3|TRBD1|TRBJ2-2|17|-
CAISGLRTGGNTGELFF
TGTGCCATCAGTGGCCTTCGGACAGGGGGGAACACCGGGGAGCTGTTTTTT
>TRBV28|-|TRBJ1-5|13|-
CASSSGSNQPQHF
TGTGCCAGCAGTTCGGGTAGCAATCAGCCCCAGCATTTT
>TRBV14|-|TRBJ1-1|14|-
CASSQRSLNTEAFF
TGTGCCAGCAGCCAACGGTCCTTGAACACTGAAGCTTTCTTT
>TRBV29-1|TRBD2|TRBJ2-3|13|-
CSAAGSSTDTQYF
TGCAGCGCAGCGGGGTCTAGCACAGATACGCAGTATTTT
>TRBV5-5|-|TRBJ1-3|19|-
CASSLPRTQTATSGNTIYF
TGTGCCAGCAGCTTGCCGAGAACCCAGACAGCAACCTCTGGAAACACCATATATTTT
>TRBV5-6|-|TRBJ1-6|13|-
CASSLAEFSPLHF
TGTGCCAGCAGCTTGGCCGAGTTTTCACCCCTCCACTTT
>TRBV9|-|TRBJ2-7|13|-
CASSVAAAYEQYF
TGTGCCAGCAGCGTAGCAGCCGCTTACGAGCAGTACTTC
>TRBV5-1|TRBD2|TRBJ2-5|15|-
CASSLELAGGETQYF
TGCGCCAGCAGCTTGGAACTAGCGGGGGGAGAGACCCAGTACTTC
>TRBV5-1|-|TRBJ2-2|14|-
CASSLSQVAGELFF
TGCGCCAGCAGCTTGTCCCAGGTCGCCGGGGAGCTGTTTTTT
>TRBV19|-|TRBJ1-2|14|once
CASSRTPVDYGYTF
TGTGCCAGTAGTAGGACACCGGTTGACTATGGCTACACCTTC
>TRBV5-6|-|TRBJ1-1|14|-
CASSPVTPNTEAFF
TGTGCCAGCAGCCCCGTAACTCCGAACACTGAAGCTTTCTTT
>TRBV7-8|-|TRBJ1-5|15|-
CASSLSRGGNQPQHF
TGTGCCAGCAGCTTATCACGGGGAGGCAATCAGCCCCAGCATTTT
>TRBV5-4|-|TRBJ1-1|13|-
CASRTYLNTEAFF
TGTGCCAGCCGCACTTACCTGAACACTGAAGCTTTCTTT
>TRBV19|-|TRBJ1-5|14|-
CASSDRRGNQPQHF
TGTGCCAGTAGTGACAGGAGAGGCAATCAGCCCCAGCATTTT
>TRBV27|-|TRBJ2-7|15|-
CASSLSLGQIYEQYF
TGTGCCAGCAGTTTATCTCTGGGACAAATATACGAGCAGTACTTC
>TRBV19|-|TRBJ2-2|18|-
CASSIESSFRGNTGELFF
TGTGCCAGTAGTATAGAAAGCTCTTTTAGAGGGAACACCGGGGAGCTGTTTTTT
>TRBV5-1|TRBD2|TRBJ2-2|17|-
CASSFLGSGTYTGELFF
TGCGCCAGCAGCTTCCTAGGGAGCGGGACCTACACCGGGGAGCTGTTTTTT
>TRBV2|-|TRBJ1-6|16|once
CASSEVGVILNSPLHF
TGTGCCAGCAGTGAAGTGGGCGTTATCCTTAATTCACCCCTCCACTTT
>TRBV6-2/TRBV6-3|-|TRBJ1-2|12|few
CASGLGRYGYTF
TGTGCCAGCGGCCTGGGCAGATATGGCTACACCTTC
>TRBV24-1|-|TRBJ1-3|13|-
CATTAGSGNTIYF
TGTGCCACTACCGCAGGGTCTGGAAACACCATATATTTT
>TRBV4-1|-|TRBJ1-3|15|-
CASSQWSTSGNTIYF
TGCGCCAGCAGCCAATGGTCTACCTCTGGAAACACCATATATTTT
>TRBV11-3|-|TRBJ2-7|15|-
CASSLDRGHSYEQYF
TGTGCCAGCAGCTTAGATCGGGGGCACTCCTACGAGCAGTACTTC
>TRBV6-5|-|TRBJ1-2|12|once
CASSLIRTGYTF
TGTGCCAGCAGTCTCATCCGGACTGGCTACACCTTC
>TRBV5-1|TRBD1|TRBJ1-4|18|-
CASSLAEGGGVSNEKLFF
TGCGCCAGCAGCTTGGCCGAAGGGGGCGGTGTGTCTAATGAAAAACTGTTTTTT
>TRBV20-1|-|TRBJ2-5|12|-
CSASWGSETQYF
TGCAGTGCTAGTTGGGGGAGCGAGACCCAGTACTTC
>TRBV7-8|TRBD2|TRBJ2-7|12|-
CASGRLANEQYF
TGTGCCAGCGGGAGACTAGCGAACGAGCAGTACTTC
>TRBV11-2|TRBD1|TRBJ1-3|16|-
CASSQQGAVSGNTIYF
TGTGCCAGCAGCCAACAGGGGGCTGTATCTGGAAACACCATATATTTT
>TRBV9|-|TRBJ1-1|12|-
CASSVDDTEAFF
TGTGCCAGCAGCGTAGATGACACTGAAGCTTTCTTT
>TRBV6-2/TRBV6-3|-|TRBJ2-7|15|-
CASSYLPNAGYEQYF
TGTGCCAGCAGTTACCTACCCAACGCGGGGTACGAGCAGTACTTC
>TRBV3-1/TRBV3-2|-|TRBJ2-2|16|-
CASSQEVGSATGELFF
TGTGCCAGCAGCCAAGAGGTGGGTTCTGCCACCGGGGAGCTGTTTTTT
>TRBV28|TRBD2|TRBJ2-1|12|-
CTTREVYNEQFF
TGTACTACCCGGGAGGTCTACAATGAGCAGTTCTTC
>TRBV4-2|TRBD2|TRBJ2-7|16|-
CASSSRSDGTTYEQYF
TGTGCCAGCAGCTCCCGAAGCGATGGGACTACCTACGAGCAGTACTTC
>TRBV11-2|TRBD1|TRBJ2-2|14|-
CASSLGQVGGELFF
TGTGCCAGCAGCCTGGGACAGGTCGGCGGGGAGCTGTTTTTT
>TRBV25-1|-|TRBJ2-3|14|-
CASSEVYTTDTQYF
TGTGCCAGCAGTGAAGTATACACCACAGATACGCAGTATTTT
>TRBV2|-|TRBJ1-3|13|once
CASTGHSGNTIYF
TGTGCCAGCACGGGGCACTCTGGAAACACCATATATTTT
>TRBV5-6|-|TRBJ2-7|13|-
CASSLVSAYEQYF
TGTGCCAGCAGCTTGGTCTCCGCCTACGAGCAGTACTTC
>TRBV28|TRBD2|TRBJ2-1|20|-
CASSSLLGLAGGLYGNEQFF
TGTGCCAGCAGTTCCCTCTTGGGACTAGCGGGGGGGCTGTACGGCAATGAGCAGTTCTTC
>TRBV7-6|-|TRBJ1-1|13|once
CASSLTGLTEAFF
TGTGCCAGCAGCTTAACAGGGCTCACTGAAGCTTTCTTT
>TRBV12-2|-|TRBJ1-3|15|-
CASRLILNSGNTIYF
TGTGCAAGTCGCTTAATCTTAAACTCTGGAAACACCATATATTTT
>TRBV2|-|TRBJ1-4|14|-
CASSGQGVREKLFF
TGTGCCAGCAGTGGGCAGGGTGTGAGGGAAAAACTGTTTTTT
>TRBV7-2|TRBD1|TRBJ2-1|13|-
CASSPGGRNEQFF
TGTGCCAGCAGCCCAGGGGGAAGGAATGAGCAGTTCTTC
>TRBV15|-|TRBJ2-1|15|-
CATSSLGSSYNEQFF
TGTGCCACCAGCAGCTTGGGGAGCTCCTACAATGAGCAGTTCTTC
>TRBV18|-|TRBJ2-1|16|-
CASSPPSTGSHNEQFF
TGTGCCAGCTCACCACCGTCTACAGGGTCGCACAATGAGCAGTTCTTC
>TRBV7-8|-|TRBJ1-4|15|-
CASRPRDTSNEKLFF
TGTGCCAGCAGACCACGGGACACCTCTAATGAAAAACTGTTTTTT
>TRBV7-4|-|TRBJ2-7|14|-
CASSLVRGAYEQYF
TGTGCCAGCAGCTTAGTACGCGGAGCCTACGAGCAGTACTTC
>TRBV5-1|-|TRBJ2-3|14|-
CASSFRLGTDTQYF
TGCGCCAGCAGCTTCCGACTGGGCACAGATACGCAGTATTTT
>TRBV15|-|TRBJ2-1|16|once
CATSRGGTETYNEQFF
TGTGCCACCAGCAGAGGCGGGACAGAGACCTACAATGAGCAGTTCTTC
>TRBV7-2|TRBD1|TRBJ1-5|15|-
CASSYTGGANQPQHF
TGTGCCAGCAGCTATACAGGGGGCGCGAATCAGCCCCAGCATTTT
>TRBV28|-|TRBJ2-1|12|-
CASSLGNNEQFF
TGTGCCAGCAGCCTTGGGAATAATGAGCAGTTCTTC
>TRBV4-3|TRBD1|TRBJ2-3|18|-
CASSRSPAGDRGTDTQYF
TGCGCCAGCAGCCGATCCCCAGCCGGGGACAGGGGCACAGATACGCAGTATTTT
>TRBV15|-|TRBJ1-2|15|-
CATSRDLLSNYGYTF
TGTGCCACCAGCAGAGATCTCTTGAGTAACTATGGCTACACCTTC
>TRBV4-3|-|TRBJ1-6|15|-
CASSQVSSRNSPLHF
TGCGCCAGCAGCCAAGTCTCCAGTCGAAATTCACCCCTCCACTTT
>TRBV5-1|-|TRBJ1-1|17|-
CASSSTWGEVMNTEAFF
TGCGCCAGCAGCTCTACCTGGGGTGAAGTCATGAACACTGAAGCTTTCTTT
>TRBV19|-|TRBJ1-1|14|-
CASSIGQANTEAFF
TGTGCCAGTAGTATAGGACAAGCAAACACTGAAGCTTTCTTT
>TRBV12-5|TRBD1|TRBJ2-1|17|-
CASGSRLQGRLYNEQFF
TGTGCTAGTGGTTCTAGATTACAGGGGCGTCTCTACAATGAGCAGTTCTTC